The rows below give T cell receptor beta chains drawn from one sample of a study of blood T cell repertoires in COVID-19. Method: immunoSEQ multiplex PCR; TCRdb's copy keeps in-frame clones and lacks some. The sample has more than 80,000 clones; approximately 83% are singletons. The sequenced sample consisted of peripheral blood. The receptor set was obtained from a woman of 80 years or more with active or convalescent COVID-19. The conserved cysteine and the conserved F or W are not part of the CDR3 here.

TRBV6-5 ASSAGTVNTEAF
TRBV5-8 ASSLVTTANTEAF
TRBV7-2 ASSGPGQTAYNEQF
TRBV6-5 ASSYRGGNQPQH
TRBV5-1 ASSLGGVRDTQY
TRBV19 ASSPGTQGTIY
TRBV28 ASTRGRGNYGYT
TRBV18 ASSHSTGGADTQY
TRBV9 ASSVAGGQGEQF
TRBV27 ASSLSTSGSKGEQY
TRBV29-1 SVVQGNTEAF
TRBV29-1 SVLSLEGAGETQY
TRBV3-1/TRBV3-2 ASCQGGTGSQEQF
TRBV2 ASSVRGTELMLGETQY
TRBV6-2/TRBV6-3 ASSYGGGLGYT
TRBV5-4 ASNANTGRSGYT
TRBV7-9 ASSLVRTYQETQY
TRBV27 ASSATGGAGTGANVLT
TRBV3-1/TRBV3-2 ASSRVLQTGMNTEAF
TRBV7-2 ASSLVSSGVGADTQY
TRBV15 ATSREYEISIRGYT
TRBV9 ASSRDSHYGYT
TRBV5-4 ASSLEGVGETQY
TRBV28 ASSHHQGARNSPLH
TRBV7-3 ASRPGTLNTGELF
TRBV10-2 ASSEGALGWEWYNEQF
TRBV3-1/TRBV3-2 ASRSTLGGAGYGYT
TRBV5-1 ASSSSAGARETQY
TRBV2 ASSRDRGSYEQY
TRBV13 ASSFPTGGDAEAF
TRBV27 ASSSVNPLLEGGELF
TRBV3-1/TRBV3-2 AGGGPVGELF
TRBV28 ASSLSDQPQH
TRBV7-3 ASSLIGTSTDTQY